This paragraph covers one T cell receptor (beta chain) sequence. This record belongs to a study of T cell responses to AZD1222 COVID-19 vaccine. The CDR3 spans 12 residues. With 0 bases removed from V and 12 bases from J, the gap between germline ends came to 8 bases. Germline V gene sequence: CDR1 KGHDR, CDR2 SFDVKD. Some clones are missing from TCRdb's copy, which holds only in-frame ones; the method was immunoSEQ multiplex PCR. The sample has some 160,000 clones, 85% to 95% seen once. The gene calls are TRBV24-1 and TRBJ2-1, with no clear D. This specimen was peripheral blood, taken on day 0 of AZD1222 vaccination. This receptor was taken from an adult in good health. CDR3 DNA sequence: TGTGCCACCAGTGATTTGCTTGGTGTGCAGTTCTTC. It yields the protein CATSDLLGVQFF.